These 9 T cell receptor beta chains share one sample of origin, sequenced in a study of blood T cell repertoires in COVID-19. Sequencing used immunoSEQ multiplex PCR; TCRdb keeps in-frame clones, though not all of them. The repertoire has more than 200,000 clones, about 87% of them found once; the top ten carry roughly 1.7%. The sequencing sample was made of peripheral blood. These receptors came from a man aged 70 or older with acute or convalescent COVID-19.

In DNA form, the CDR3 reads TGTGCAGCTGGGGGGGGACTAGAGACCCAGTACTTC. Translated: CAAGGGLETQYF. This sequence joins TRBV5-4 and TRBJ2-5, with 7 bases that match TRBD2. Germline lookup yields CDR1 SGHNT and CDR2 YYREEE (reference sequence). The CDR3 is 12 residues long.

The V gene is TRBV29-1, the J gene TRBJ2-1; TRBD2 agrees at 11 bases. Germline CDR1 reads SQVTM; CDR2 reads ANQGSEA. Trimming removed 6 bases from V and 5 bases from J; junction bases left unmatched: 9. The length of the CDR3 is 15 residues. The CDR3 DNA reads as TGCAGCGTCTATACTAGCGGGAGCTTTGACAATGAGCAGTTCTTC. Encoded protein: CSVYTSGSFDNEQFF.

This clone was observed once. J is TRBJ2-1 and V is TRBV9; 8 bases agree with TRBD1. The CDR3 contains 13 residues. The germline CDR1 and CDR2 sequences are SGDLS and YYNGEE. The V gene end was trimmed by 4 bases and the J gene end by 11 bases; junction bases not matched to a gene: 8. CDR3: CASSNPGGRKQFF. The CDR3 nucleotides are TGTGCCAGCAGCAATCCAGGGGGCAGGAAGCAGTTCTTC. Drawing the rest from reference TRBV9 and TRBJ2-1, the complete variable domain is DSGVTQTPKHLITATGQRVTLRCSPRSGDLSVYWYQQSLDQGLQFLIQYYNGEERAKGNILERFSAQQFPDLHSELNLSSLELGDSALYFCASSNPGGRKQFFGPGTRLTVL.

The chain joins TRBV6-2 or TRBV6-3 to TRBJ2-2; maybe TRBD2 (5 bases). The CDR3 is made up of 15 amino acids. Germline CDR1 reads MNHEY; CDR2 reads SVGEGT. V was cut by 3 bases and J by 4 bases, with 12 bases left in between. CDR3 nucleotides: TGTGCCAGCAGTTATATGGGAGTTAGCACCGGGGAGCTGTTTTTT. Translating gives CASSYMGVSTGELFF.

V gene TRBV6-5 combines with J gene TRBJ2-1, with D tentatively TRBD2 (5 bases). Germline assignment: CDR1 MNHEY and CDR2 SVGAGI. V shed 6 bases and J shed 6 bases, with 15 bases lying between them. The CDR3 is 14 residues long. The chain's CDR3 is CASSKGVRGNEQFF. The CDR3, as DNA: TGTGCCAGCAGCAAGGGAGTGCGAGGCAATGAGCAGTTCTTC.

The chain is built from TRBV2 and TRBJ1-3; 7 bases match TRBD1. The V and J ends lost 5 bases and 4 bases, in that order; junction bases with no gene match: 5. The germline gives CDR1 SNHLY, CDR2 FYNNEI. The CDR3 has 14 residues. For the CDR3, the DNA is TGTGCCAGCAGTACCTTGACAGGGGGAAACACCATATATTTT. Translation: CASSTLTGGNTIYF.

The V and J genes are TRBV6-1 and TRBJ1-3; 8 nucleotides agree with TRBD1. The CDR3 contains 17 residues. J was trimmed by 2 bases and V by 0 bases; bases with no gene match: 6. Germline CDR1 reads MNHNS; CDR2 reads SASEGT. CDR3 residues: CASSEASSTGAGNTIYF. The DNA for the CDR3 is TGTGCCAGCAGTGAAGCCTCGTCGACAGGGGCTGGAAACACCATATATTTT.

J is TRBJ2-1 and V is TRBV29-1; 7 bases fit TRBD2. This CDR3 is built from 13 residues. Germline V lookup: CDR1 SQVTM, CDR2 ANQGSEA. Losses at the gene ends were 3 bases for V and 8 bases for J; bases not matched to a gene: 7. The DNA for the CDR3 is TGCAGCGTTGAGGTCGGACTAGTCGATGAGCAGTTCTTC. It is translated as CSVEVGLVDEQFF.

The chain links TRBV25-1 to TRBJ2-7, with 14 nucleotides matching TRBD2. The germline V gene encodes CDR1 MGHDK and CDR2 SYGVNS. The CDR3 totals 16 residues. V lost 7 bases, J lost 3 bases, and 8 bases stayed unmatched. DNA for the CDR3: TGTGCCAGCATTCGGACTAGCGGGAGGCCATTCTACGAGCAGTACTTC. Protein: CASIRTSGRPFYEQYF.